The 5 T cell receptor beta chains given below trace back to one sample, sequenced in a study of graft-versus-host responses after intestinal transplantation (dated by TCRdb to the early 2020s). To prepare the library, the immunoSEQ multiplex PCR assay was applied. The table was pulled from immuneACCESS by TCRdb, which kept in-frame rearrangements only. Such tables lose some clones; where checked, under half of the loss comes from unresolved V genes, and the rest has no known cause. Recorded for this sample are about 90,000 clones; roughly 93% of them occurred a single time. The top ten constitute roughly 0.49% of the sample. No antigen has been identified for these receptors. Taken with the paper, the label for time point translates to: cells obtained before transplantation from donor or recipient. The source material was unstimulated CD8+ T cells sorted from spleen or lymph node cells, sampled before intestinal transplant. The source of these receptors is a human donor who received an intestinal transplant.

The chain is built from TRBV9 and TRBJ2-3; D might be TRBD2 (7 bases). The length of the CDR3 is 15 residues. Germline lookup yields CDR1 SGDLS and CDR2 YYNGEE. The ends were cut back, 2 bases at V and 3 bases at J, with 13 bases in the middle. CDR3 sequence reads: CASSVGGGHTDTQYF. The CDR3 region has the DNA TGTGCCAGCAGCGTGGGGGGGGGCCATACAGATACGCAGTATTTT.

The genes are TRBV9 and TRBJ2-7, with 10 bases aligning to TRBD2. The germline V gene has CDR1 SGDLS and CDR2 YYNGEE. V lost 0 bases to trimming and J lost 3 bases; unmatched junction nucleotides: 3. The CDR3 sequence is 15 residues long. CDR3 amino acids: CASSVGSSGGYEQYF. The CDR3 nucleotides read TGTGCCAGCAGCGTAGGGTCTAGCGGGGGCTACGAGCAGTACTTC.

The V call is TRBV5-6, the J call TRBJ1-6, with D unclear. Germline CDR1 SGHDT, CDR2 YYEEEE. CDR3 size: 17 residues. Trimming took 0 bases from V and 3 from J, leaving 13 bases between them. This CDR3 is CASSLAGSIFYNSPLHF. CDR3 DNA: TGTGCCAGCAGCTTGGCAGGCAGTATCTTCTATAATTCACCCCTCCACTTT.

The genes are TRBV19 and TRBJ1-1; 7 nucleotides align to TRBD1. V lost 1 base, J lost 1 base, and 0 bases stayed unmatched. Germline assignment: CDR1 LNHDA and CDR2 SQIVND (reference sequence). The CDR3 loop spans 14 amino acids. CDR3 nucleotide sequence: TGTGCCAGTAGTATAGCAGGGGGGAACACTGAAGCTTTCTTT. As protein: CASSIAGGNTEAFF.

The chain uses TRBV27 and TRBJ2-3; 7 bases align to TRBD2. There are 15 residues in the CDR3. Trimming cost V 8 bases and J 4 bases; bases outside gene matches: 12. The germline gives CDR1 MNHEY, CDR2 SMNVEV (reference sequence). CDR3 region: CASEDLAGASDTQYF. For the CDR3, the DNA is TGTGCCAGCGAAGATTTAGCGGGTGCGTCAGATACGCAGTATTTT.